These 8 T cell receptor beta chains were all obtained from the same sample, sequenced in a study of OX40 agonist ivuxolimab in advanced cancers. TCRdb keeps only in-frame clones here, not all; method: immunoSEQ multiplex PCR. Here the sample spans over 95,000 clones, about 96% being singletons. Sample: CD4+ or CD8+ T cells sorted from blood, taken in a trial of the OX40 agonist ivuxolimab. All receptors derive from an adult with an advanced solid tumor such as melanoma, head and neck, liver or kidney cancer.

This rearrangement joins TRBV4-1 to TRBJ2-1, with D possibly matching TRBD2 (5 bases). The V end lost 0 bases, the J end lost 4 bases, and 10 bases lay between the germline ends. The CDR3 spans 15 residues. Germline values: CDR1 MGHRA, CDR2 YSYEKL. The CDR3 nucleotides read TGCGCCAGCAGCCAAGATAAGAGGGTTTACAATGAGCAGTTCTTC. Translating it yields CASSQDKRVYNEQFF.

The rearrangement joins TRBV4-2 to TRBJ2-2; D is unresolved. Trimming shortened V by 5 bases and J by 5 bases, and 3 bases separated the two germline ends. The germline gives CDR1 LGHNA, CDR2 YNFKEQ. The CDR3 extends over 11 amino acids. The CDR3 loop reads CASSYTGELFF. The CDR3 DNA follows: TGTGCCAGCAGCTATACCGGGGAGCTGTTTTTT.

The CDR3 sequence: CASSLSTGGYGYTF. The CDR3 DNA reads as TGTGCCAGCAGTTTGTCGACAGGGGGCTATGGCTACACCTTC. V and J are TRBV27 and TRBJ1-2; TRBD1 agrees at 9 bases. Trimming removed 3 bases from V and 4 bases from J; junction bases left unmatched: 3. The CDR3 is made up of 14 amino acids. Germline V CDR1 and CDR2: MNHEY, SMNVEV (reference sequence).

V gene TRBV18 combines with J gene TRBJ2-5; TRBD1 agrees at 10 bases. The CDR3 has 16 amino acids. Losses at the gene ends were 6 bases for V and 0 bases for J; bases not matched to a gene: 7. The V gene's germline CDR1 is KGHSH and CDR2 LQKENI. The CDR3 DNA reads as TGTGCCAGCTCCCCGACAGGGGGCACGTACCAAGAGACCCAGTACTTC. Amino acids: CASSPTGGTYQETQYF.

The chain couples TRBV27 to TRBJ2-7, with D hard to call. The germline V gene encodes CDR1 MNHEY and CDR2 SMNVEV (reference sequence). The CDR3 consists of 14 residues. V was trimmed by 2 bases and J by 4 bases, leaving 12 bases between them. The CDR3 coding sequence is TGTGCCAGCAGTTTAAGGCTCGCATCTTACGAGCAGTACTTC. Encoded protein: CASSLRLASYEQYF.

Regarding this clone: Other nucleotide sequences from this sample produce the same CDR3. The chain uses TRBV7-2 and TRBJ1-5, with 10 bases matching TRBD1. Per germline, CDR1 SGHTA and CDR2 FQGNSA. The CDR3 runs 17 residues. V shed 2 bases and J 3 bases; nucleotides not matched to a gene: 7. The CDR3 nucleotides read TGTGCCAGCAGCTTAATCGGACAGGGGGAACCCAATCAGCCCCAGCATTTT. Translating it yields CASSLIGQGEPNQPQHF.

This chain uses TRBV5-4 with TRBJ2-7; TRBD2 might be the D (5 bases). Germline CDR1 and CDR2: SGHNT and YYREEE (reference sequence). The CDR3 contains 13 residues. Trimming cost V 4 bases and J 6 bases, with 14 bases left between them. CDR3 in amino acids: CASSPRDGGEQYF. The CDR3 DNA is TGTGCCAGCAGCCCCCGGGATGGCGGCGAGCAGTACTTC.

This clone was found once. The chain carries TRBV7-9 and TRBJ2-1; D unresolved. CDR1 SEHNR and CDR2 FQNEAQ come from the germline V gene (reference sequence). Trimming took 1 base from V and 0 from J, leaving 1 base between them. This CDR3 spans 13 amino acids. The CDR3 DNA is TGTGCCAGCAGCTTAGACTCCTACAATGAGCAGTTCTTC. Its protein product is CASSLDSYNEQFF.